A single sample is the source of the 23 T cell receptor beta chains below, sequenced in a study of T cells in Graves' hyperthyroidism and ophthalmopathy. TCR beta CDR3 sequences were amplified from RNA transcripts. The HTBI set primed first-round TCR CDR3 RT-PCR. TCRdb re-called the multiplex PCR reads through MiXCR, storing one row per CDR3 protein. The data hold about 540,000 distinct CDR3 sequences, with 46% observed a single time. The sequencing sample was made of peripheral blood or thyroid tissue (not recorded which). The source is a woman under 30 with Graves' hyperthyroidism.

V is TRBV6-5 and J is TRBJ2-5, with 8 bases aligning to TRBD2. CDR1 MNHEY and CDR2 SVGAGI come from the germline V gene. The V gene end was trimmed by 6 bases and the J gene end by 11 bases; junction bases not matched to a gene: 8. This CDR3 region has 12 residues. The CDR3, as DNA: TGTGCCAGCAGCCACGGGACTAGGGAACAGTACTTC. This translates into CASSHGTREQYF.

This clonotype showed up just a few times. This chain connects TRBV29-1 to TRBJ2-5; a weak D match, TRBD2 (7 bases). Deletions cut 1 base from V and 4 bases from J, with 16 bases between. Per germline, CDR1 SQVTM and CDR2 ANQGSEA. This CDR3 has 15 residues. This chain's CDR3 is CSVEVAGRGGETQYF. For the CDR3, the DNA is TGCAGCGTTGAAGTAGCGGGCAGGGGAGGAGAGACCCAGTACTTC.

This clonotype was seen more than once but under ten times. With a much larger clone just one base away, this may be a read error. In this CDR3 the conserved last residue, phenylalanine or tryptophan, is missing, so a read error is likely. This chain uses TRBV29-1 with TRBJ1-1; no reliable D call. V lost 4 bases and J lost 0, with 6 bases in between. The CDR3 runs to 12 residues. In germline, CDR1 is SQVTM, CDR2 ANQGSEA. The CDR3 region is CSVVVMNTEAFL. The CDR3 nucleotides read TGCAGCGTTGTGGTCATGAACACTGAAGCTTTCCTT.

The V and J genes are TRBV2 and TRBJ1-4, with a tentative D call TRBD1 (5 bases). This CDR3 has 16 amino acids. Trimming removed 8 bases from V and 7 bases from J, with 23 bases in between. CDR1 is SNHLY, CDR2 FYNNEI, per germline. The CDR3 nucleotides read TGTGCCAGCGTCAGGGACCACACCGGGGGGGGTGAAAAACTGTTTTTT. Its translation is CASVRDHTGGGEKLFF.

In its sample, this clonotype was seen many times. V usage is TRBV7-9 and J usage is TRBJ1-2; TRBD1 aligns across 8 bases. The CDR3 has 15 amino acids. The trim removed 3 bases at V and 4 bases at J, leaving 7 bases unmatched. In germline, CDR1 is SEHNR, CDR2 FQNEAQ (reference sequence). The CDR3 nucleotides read TGTGCCAGCAGCTTTGGGCAGGGGGCGCCCTATGGCTACACCTTC. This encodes CASSFGQGAPYGYTF.

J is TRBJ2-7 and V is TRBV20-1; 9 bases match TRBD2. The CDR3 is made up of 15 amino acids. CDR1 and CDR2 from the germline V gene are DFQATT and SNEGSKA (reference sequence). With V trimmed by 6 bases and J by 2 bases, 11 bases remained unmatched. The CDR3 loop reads CSATLAGGTPYEQYF. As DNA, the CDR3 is TGCAGTGCCACGCTGGCGGGAGGGACCCCCTACGAGCAGTACTTC.

CDR3 in amino acids: CSVWSGNYGYTF. The DNA of the CDR3 is TGCAGCGTTTGGAGTGGGAACTATGGCTACACCTTC. The V and J genes are TRBV29-1 and TRBJ1-2; D is unclear. The germline gives CDR1 SQVTM, CDR2 ANQGSEA. V gave up 5 bases and J gave up 2 bases, with 9 bases separating them. The CDR3 runs to 12 residues. Filled out from reference TRBV29-1 and TRBJ1-2, the complete variable domain reads SAVISQKPSRDICQRGTSLTIQCQVDSQVTMMFWYRQQPGQSLTLIATANQGSEATYESGFVIDKFPISRPNLTFSTLTVSNMSPEDSSIYLCSVWSGNYGYTFGSGTRLTVV.

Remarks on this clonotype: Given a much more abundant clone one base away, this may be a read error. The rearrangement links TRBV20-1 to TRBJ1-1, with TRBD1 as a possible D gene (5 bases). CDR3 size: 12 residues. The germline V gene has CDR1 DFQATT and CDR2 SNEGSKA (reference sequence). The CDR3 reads CSASGANAEAFF. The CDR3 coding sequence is TGCAGTGCTAGTGGGGCGAACGCTGAAGCTTTCTTT.

CDR3 bases: TGTGCCAGCAGTTTAAAGACAATGGGAGGGGGCAATCAGCCCCAGCATTTT. This codes for CASSLKTMGGGNQPQHF. The V call is TRBV12-3 or TRBV12-4, the J call TRBJ1-5, with TRBD1 as a possible D gene (5 bases). This CDR3 has 17 amino acids. V lost 2 bases and J 2 bases, leaving 16 bases between the germline ends.

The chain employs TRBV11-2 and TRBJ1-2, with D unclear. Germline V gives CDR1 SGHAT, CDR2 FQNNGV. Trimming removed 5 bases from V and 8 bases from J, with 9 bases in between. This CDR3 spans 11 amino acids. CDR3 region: CASSIRSGYTF. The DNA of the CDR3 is TGTGCCAGCAGCATCCGGTCGGGCTACACCTTC.

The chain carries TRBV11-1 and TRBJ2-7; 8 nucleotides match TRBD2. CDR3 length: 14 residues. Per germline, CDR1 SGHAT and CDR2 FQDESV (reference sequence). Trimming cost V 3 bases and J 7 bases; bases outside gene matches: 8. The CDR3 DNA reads TGTGCCAGCAGCTTTGCGGGAGGAGGCCATGAGCAGTACTTC. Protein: CASSFAGGGHEQYF.

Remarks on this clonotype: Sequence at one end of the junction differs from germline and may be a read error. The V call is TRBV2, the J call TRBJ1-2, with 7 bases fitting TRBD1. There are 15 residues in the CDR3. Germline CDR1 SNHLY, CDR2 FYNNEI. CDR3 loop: CASRGQQRANCGYTF. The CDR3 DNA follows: TGTGCCAGCAGGGGACAGCAACGCGCTAACTGTGGCTACACCTTC.

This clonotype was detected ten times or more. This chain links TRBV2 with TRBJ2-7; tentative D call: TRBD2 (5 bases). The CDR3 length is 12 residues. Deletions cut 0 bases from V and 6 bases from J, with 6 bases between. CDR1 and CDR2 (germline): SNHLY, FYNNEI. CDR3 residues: CASSEAEAEQYF. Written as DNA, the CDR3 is TGTGCCAGCAGTGAAGCGGAGGCCGAGCAGTACTTC. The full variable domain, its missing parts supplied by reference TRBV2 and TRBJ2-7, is EPEVTQTPSHQVTQMGQEVILRCVPISNHLYFYWYRQILGQKVEFLVSFYNNEISEKSEIFDDQFSVERPDGSNFTLKIRSTKLEDSAMYFCASSEAEAEQYFGPGTRLTVT.

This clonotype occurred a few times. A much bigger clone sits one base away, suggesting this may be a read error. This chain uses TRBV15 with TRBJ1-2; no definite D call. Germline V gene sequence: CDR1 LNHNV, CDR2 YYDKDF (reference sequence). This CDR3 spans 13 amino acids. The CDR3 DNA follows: TGTGCCACCAGCAGACTCGCGGGGATTGGCTGCACCTTC. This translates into CATSRLAGIGCTF.

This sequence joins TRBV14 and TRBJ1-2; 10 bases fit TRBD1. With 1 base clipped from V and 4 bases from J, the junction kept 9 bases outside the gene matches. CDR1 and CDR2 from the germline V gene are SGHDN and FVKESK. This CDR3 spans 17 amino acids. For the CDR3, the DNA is TGTGCCAGCAGCCAAGGGACAGGGGGTACCAGAGGCTATGGCTACACCTTC. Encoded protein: CASSQGTGGTRGYGYTF.

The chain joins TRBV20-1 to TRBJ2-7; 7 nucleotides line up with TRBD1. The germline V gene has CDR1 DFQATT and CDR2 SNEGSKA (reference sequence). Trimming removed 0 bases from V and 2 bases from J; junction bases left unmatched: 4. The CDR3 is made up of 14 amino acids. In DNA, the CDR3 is TGCAGTGCTAGAGATCCGACAGGGACCTACGAGCAGTACTTC. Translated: CSARDPTGTYEQYF.

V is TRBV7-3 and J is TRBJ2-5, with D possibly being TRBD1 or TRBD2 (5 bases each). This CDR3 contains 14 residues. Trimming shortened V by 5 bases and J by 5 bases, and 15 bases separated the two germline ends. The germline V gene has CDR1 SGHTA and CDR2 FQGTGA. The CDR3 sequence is CASSLTAARETQYF. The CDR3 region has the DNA TGTGCCAGCAGCCTGACAGCGGCAAGGGAGACCCAGTACTTC.

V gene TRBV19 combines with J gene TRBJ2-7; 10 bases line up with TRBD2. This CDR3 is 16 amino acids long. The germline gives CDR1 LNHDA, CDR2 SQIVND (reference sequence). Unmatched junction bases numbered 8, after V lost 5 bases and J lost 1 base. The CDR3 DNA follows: TGTGCCAGTAGTCCCCTGTTAGCGGGAGGATCCTACGAGCAGTACTTC. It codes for CASSPLLAGGSYEQYF.

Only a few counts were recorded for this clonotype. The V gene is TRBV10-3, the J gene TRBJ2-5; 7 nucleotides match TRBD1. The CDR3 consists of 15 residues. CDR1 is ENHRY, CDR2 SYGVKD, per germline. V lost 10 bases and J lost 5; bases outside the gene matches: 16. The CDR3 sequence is CASSQVPGGMETQYF. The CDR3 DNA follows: TGTGCCAGCAGCCAAGTGCCAGGGGGTATGGAGACCCAGTACTTC.

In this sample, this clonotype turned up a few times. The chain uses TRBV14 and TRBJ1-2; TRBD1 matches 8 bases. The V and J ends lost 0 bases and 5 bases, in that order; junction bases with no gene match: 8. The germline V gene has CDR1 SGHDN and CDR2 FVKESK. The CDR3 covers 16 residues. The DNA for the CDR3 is TGTGCCAGCAGCCAAGAGAGTACAGGGGGTCGGTATGGCTACACCTTC. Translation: CASSQESTGGRYGYTF. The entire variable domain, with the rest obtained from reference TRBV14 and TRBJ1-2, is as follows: EAGVTQFPSHSVIEKGQTVTLRCDPISGHDNLYWYRRVMGKEIKFLLHFVKESKQDESGMPNNRFLAERTGGTYSTLKVQPAELEDSGVYFCASSQESTGGRYGYTFGSGTRLTVV.

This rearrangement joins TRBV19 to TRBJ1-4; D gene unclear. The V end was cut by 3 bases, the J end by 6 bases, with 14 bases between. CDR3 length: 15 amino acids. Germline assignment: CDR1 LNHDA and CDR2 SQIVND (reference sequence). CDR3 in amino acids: CASSMADKSYEKLFF. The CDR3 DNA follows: TGTGCCAGTAGTATGGCCGATAAATCCTATGAAAAACTGTTTTTT.

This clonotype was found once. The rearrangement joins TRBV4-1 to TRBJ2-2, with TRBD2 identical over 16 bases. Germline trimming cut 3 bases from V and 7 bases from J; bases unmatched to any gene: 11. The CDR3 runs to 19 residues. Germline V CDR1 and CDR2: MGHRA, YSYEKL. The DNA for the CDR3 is TGCGCCAGCAGCCAGGCGGGACTAGCGGGAGGGCCGAGGAACGGGGAGCTGTTTTTT. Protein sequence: CASSQAGLAGGPRNGELFF.

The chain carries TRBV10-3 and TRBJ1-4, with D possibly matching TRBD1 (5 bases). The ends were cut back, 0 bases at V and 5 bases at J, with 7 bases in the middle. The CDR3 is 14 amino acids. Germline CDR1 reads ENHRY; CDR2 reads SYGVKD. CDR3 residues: CAISESRGNEKLFF. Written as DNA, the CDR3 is TGTGCCATCAGTGAGTCGCGGGGGAATGAAAAACTGTTTTTT.